The clone carrying this T cell receptor beta chain appeared once. Its specificity is unknown. One end of the junction varies from germline; a read error may be responsible. The sample is drawn from a study of T cell responses to AZD1222 COVID-19 vaccine. Study conclusions and caveats: Repertoire sampling happened only post peak T cell response. Increases in Spike-specific TCR breadth and depth were seen after two AZD1222 doses.

Produced via immunoSEQ multiplex PCR; TCRdb's table is partial and in-frame only. The repertoire consists of some 66,000 clones, with around 89% occurring once and the leading ten covering 28%. There are 15 residues in the CDR3. From germline, CDR1 is LNHDA and CDR2 SQIVND (reference sequence). The clonotype was recovered from an adult who received the AZD1222 COVID-19 vaccine. The chain recombines TRBV19 with TRBJ1-2; 9 bases agree with TRBD1. The input for sequencing was peripheral blood, taken 28 days after the second AZD1222 dose. DNA of the CDR3: TGTGCCAGTAGTCTAGAAGGACAGGGGAGAGATGGCTACACCTTC. Protein: CASSLEGQGRDGYTF.